This T cell receptor beta chain is drawn from a study of cytomegalovirus exposure and HLA in healthy donors. Study as a whole: The 90 to 150 validation repertoires used the same platform as the 666 first-cohort repertoires, a later analysis reported.

The protocol was immunoSEQ multiplex PCR, while the TCRdb copy is restricted to in-frame clones and leaves out a portion. The sample records 140,000 to 150,000 clones, about 94% being singletons. The V gene end was trimmed by 5 bases and the J gene end by 7 bases; junction bases not matched to a gene: 13. The CDR3 is 16 residues long. CDR1 SGHTA and CDR2 FQGNSA come from the germline V gene. The sample taken for sequencing was PBMCs. This TCR was sampled from a man in his late teens or twenties in good health and CMV-seropositive. The genes are TRBV7-2 and TRBJ2-7, with 11 bases matching TRBD2. CDR3 sequence: CASSGPGTSGMGEQYF. CDR3 DNA: TGTGCCAGCAGCGGCCCGGGGACTAGCGGCATGGGTGAGCAGTACTTC.